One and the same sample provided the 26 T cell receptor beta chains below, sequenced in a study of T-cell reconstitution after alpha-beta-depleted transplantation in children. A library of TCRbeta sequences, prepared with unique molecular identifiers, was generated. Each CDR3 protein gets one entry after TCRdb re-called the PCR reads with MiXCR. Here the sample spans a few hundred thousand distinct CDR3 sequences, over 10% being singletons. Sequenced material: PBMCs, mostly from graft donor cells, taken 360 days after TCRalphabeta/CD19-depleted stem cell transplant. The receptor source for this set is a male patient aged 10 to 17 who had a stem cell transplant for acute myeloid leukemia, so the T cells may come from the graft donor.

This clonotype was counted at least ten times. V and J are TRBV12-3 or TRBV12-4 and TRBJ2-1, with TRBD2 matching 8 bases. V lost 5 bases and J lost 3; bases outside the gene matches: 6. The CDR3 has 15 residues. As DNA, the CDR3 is TGTGCCAGCAGTGCCGGGACTAGACTCTACAATGAGCAGTTCTTC. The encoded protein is CASSAGTRLYNEQFF.

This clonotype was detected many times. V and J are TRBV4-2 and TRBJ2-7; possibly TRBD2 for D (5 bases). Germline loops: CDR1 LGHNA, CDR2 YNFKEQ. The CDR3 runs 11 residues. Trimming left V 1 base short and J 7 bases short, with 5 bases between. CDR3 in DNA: TGTGCCAGCAGCCAAGCGGGGGAGCAGTACTTC. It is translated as CASSQAGEQYF.

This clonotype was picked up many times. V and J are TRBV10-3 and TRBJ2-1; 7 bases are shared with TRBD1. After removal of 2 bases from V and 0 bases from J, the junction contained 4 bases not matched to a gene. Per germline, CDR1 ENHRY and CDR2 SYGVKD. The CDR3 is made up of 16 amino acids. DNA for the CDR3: TGTGCCATCAGTGAGGCCACAGGGGCCTCCTACAATGAGCAGTTCTTC. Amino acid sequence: CAISEATGASYNEQFF.

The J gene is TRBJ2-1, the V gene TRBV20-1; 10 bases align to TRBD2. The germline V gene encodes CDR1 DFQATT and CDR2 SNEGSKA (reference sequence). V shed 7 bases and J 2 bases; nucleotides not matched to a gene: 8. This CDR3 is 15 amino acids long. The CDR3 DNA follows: TGCAGTGGTTCCACCCTAGCGGGGGCCTACAATGAGCAGTTCTTC. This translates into CSGSTLAGAYNEQFF.

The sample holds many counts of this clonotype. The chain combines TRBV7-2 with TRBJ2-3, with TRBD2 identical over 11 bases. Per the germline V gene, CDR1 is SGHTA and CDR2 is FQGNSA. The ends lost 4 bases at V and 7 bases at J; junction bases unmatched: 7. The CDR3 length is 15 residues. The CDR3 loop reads CASSSIAGGGNTQYF. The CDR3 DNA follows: TGTGCCAGCAGCTCCATAGCGGGAGGGGGGAATACGCAGTATTTT.

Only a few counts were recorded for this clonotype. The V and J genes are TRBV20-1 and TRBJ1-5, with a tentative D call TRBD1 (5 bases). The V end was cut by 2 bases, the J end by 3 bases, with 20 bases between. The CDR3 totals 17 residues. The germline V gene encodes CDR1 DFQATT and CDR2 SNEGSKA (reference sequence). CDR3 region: CSARSELGTGLNQPQHF. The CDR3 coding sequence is TGCAGTGCTAGAAGTGAGCTTGGGACGGGACTCAATCAGCCCCAGCATTTT.

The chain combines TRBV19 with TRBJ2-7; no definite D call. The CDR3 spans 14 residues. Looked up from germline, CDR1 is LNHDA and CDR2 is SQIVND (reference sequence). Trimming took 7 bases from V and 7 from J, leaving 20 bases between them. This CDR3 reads CASIPPCRVREQYF. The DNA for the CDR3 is TGTGCCAGTATTCCCCCATGTAGGGTTCGAGAGCAGTACTTC.

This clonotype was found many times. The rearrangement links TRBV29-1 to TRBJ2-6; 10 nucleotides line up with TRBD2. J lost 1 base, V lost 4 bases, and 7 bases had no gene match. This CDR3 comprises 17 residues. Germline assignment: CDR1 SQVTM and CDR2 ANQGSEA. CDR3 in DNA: TGCAGCGTTGGTCAACTAGCGGGGCCGTCTGGGGCCAACGTCCTGACTTTC. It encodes CSVGQLAGPSGANVLTF.

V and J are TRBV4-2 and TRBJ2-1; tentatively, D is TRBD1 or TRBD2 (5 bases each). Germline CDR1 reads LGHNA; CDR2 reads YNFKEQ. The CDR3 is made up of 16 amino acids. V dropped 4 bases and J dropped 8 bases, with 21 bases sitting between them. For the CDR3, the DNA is TGTGCCAGCAGCCTCCTTGGGGACCCGACCGACGATGAGCAGTTCTTC. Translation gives CASSLLGDPTDDEQFF.

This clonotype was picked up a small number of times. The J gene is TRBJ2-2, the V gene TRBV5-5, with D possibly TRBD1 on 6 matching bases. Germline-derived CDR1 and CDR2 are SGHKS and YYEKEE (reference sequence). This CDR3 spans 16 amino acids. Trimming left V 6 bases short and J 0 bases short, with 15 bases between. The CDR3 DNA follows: TGTGCCAGCACCCCGTGGGGGCAGGCGAACACCGGGGAGCTGTTTTTT. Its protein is CASTPWGQANTGELFF.

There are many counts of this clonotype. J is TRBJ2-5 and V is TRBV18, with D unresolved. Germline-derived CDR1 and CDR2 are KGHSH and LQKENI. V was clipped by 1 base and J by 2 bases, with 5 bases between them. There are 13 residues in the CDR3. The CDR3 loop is CASSPRRQETQYF. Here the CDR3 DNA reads TGTGCCAGCTCACCACGCCGGCAAGAGACCCAGTACTTC.

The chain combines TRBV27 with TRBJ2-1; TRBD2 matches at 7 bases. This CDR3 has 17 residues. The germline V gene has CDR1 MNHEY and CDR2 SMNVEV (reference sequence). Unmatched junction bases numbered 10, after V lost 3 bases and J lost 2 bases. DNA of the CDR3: TGTGCCAGCAGTTTCCACGTCCCTAGCGGAGCCTACAATGAGCAGTTCTTC. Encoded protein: CASSFHVPSGAYNEQFF.

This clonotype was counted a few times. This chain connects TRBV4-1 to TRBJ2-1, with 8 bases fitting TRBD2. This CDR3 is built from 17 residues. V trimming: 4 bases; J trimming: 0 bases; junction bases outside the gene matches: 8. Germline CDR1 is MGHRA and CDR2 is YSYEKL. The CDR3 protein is CASSLTSSGSSYNEQFF. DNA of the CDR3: TGCGCCAGCAGCCTCACCTCGAGCGGGAGCTCCTACAATGAGCAGTTCTTC.

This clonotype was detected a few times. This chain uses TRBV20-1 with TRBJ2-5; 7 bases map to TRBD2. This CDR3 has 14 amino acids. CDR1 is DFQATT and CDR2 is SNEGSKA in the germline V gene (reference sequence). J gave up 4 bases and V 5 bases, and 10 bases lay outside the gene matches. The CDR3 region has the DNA TGCAGTGCTTCCACCGGGACTAATTTAGAGACCCAGTACTTC. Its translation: CSASTGTNLETQYF.

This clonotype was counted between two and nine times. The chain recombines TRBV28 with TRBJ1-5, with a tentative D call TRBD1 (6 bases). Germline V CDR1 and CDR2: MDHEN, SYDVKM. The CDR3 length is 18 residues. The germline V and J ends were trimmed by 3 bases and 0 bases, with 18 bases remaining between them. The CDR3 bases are TGTGCCAGCAGTTTCGATAAAGGGACAACTTATAGCAATCAGCCCCAGCATTTT. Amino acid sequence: CASSFDKGTTYSNQPQHF.

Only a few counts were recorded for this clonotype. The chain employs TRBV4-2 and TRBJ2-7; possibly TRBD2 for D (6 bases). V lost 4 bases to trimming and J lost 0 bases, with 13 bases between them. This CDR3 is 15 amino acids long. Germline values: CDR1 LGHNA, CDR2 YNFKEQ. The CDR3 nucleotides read TGTGCCAGCAGCCCCCGAGGAGGGAGCTCCTACGAGCAGTACTTC. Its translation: CASSPRGGSSYEQYF.

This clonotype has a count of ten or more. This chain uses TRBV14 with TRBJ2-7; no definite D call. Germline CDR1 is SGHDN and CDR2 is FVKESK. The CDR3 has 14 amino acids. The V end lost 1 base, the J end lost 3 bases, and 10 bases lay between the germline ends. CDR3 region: CASSQVESSYEQYF. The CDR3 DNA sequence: TGTGCCAGCAGCCAAGTGGAATCTAGCTACGAGCAGTACTTC.

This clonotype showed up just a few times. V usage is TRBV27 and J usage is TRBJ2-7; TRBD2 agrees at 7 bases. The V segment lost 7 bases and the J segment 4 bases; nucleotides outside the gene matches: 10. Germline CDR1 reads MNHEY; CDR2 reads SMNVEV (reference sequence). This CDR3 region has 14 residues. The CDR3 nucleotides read TGTGCCAGCAACCCCGGACTAGTTCCTTACGAGCAGTACTTC. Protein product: CASNPGLVPYEQYF.

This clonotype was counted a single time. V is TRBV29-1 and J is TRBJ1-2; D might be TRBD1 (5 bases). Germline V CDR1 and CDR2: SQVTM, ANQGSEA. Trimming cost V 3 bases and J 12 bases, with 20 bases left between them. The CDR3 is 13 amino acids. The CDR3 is CSVDLQGVEGHTF. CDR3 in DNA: TGCAGCGTTGACCTCCAGGGTGTAGAAGGCCACACCTTC.

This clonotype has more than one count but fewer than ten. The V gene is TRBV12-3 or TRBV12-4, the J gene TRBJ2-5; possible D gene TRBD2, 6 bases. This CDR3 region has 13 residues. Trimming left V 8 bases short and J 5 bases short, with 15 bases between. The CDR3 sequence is CASGVGGWETQYF. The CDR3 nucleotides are TGTGCCAGCGGAGTGGGGGGATGGGAGACCCAGTACTTC.

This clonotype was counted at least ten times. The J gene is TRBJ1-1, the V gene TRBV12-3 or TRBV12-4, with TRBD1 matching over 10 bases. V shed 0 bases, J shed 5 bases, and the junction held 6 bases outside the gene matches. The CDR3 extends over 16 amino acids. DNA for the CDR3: TGTGCCAGCAGTTTAGCGGCGGGACAGGGGATGACTGAAGCTTTCTTT. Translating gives CASSLAAGQGMTEAFF.

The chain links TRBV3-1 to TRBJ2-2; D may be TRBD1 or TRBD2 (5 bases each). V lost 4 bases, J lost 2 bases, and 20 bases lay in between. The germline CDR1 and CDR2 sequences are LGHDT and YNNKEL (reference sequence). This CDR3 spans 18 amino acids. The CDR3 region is CASSPMVPGPANTGELFF. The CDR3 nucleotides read TGTGCCAGCAGCCCGATGGTTCCGGGGCCCGCCAACACCGGGGAGCTGTTTTTT.

CDR3 sequence: CASSLGGLPFGYTF. CDR3 bases: TGTGCCAGCAGTTTGGGGGGGCTGCCGTTTGGCTACACCTTC. V usage is TRBV28 and J usage is TRBJ1-2; D might be TRBD1 (6 bases). With 3 bases removed from V and 7 bases from J, the gap between germline ends came to 15 bases. The CDR3 totals 14 residues. Germline values: CDR1 MDHEN, CDR2 SYDVKM.

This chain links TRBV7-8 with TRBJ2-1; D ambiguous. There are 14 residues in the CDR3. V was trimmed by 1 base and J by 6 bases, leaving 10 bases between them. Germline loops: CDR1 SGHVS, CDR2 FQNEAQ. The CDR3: CASSLGGVLNEQFF. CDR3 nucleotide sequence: TGTGCCAGCAGCTTAGGAGGCGTACTCAATGAGCAGTTCTTC.

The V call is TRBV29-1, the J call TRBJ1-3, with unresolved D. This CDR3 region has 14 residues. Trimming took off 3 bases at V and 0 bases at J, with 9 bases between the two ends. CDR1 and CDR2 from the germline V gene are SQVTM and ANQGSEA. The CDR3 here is CSVEGQLSGNTIYF. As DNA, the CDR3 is TGCAGCGTTGAGGGTCAGCTCTCTGGAAACACCATATATTTT.

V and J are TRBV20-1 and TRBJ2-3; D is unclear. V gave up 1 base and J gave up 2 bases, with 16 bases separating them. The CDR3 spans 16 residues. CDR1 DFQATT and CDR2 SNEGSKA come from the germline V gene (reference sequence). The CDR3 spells CSARAISQIDTDTQYF. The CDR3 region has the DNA TGCAGTGCTAGAGCGATTTCCCAAATAGACACAGATACGCAGTATTTT.